The 29 T cell receptor beta chains below all came from one sample that was sequenced in a study of blood T cell repertoires in COVID-19. Produced via immunoSEQ multiplex PCR; TCRdb's table is partial and in-frame only. The data contain 150,000 to 200,000 clones, about 80% of them singletons. The specimen sequenced was peripheral blood. Receptor source: a human donor with acute or convalescent COVID-19. The donor label of this sample is uncertain.

The chain employs TRBV7-3 and TRBJ2-3; D is perhaps TRBD1 (6 bases). There are 17 residues in the CDR3. The V and J ends lost 5 bases and 1 base respectively, with 19 bases between them. The V gene's germline CDR1 is SGHTA and CDR2 FQGTGA. The CDR3 DNA follows: TGTGCCAGCAGCCTCAGACCGGGGCCAGGGGGCACAGATACGCAGTATTTT. Protein sequence: CASSLRPGPGGTDTQYF.

This rearrangement joins TRBV6-1 to TRBJ1-2, with TRBD1 matching over 7 bases. CDR3 length: 15 residues. From germline, CDR1 is MNHNS and CDR2 SASEGT. The trim removed 2 bases at V and 8 bases at J, leaving 11 bases unmatched. As DNA, the CDR3 is TGTGCCAGCAGTGAAACTTACAGGGGTGTACGGGGCTACACCTTC. Its translation: CASSETYRGVRGYTF.

The rearrangement joins TRBV30 to TRBJ1-5; perhaps TRBD1 as D (5 bases). CDR1 GTSNPN and CDR2 SVGIG come from the germline V gene (reference sequence). V dropped 3 bases and J dropped 0 bases, with 9 bases sitting between them. The length of the CDR3 is 14 residues. The CDR3 sequence is CAWSPTVSNQPQHF. The CDR3 DNA reads as TGTGCCTGGAGCCCGACAGTTAGCAATCAGCCCCAGCATTTT.

The V gene is TRBV30, the J gene TRBJ1-4, with D unclear. Germline V gene sequence: CDR1 GTSNPN, CDR2 SVGIG (reference sequence). This CDR3 comprises 13 residues. Trimming left V 1 base short and J 7 bases short, with 10 bases between. The CDR3 loop is CAWSEDLGEKLFF. The CDR3 DNA sequence: TGTGCCTGGAGTGAGGACTTGGGTGAAAAACTGTTTTTT.

V and J are TRBV5-1 and TRBJ1-1; D is ambiguous. With 4 bases removed from V and 3 bases from J, the gap between germline ends came to 13 bases. The CDR3 is 14 amino acids. Germline V gene data show CDR1 as SGHRS and CDR2 as YFSETQ. The CDR3 loop reads CASSRQRPDTEAFF. For the CDR3, the DNA is TGCGCCAGCAGCCGACAACGGCCAGACACTGAAGCTTTCTTT.

The chain employs TRBV27 and TRBJ1-2; the match to TRBD1 covers 8 bases. The ends lost 4 bases at V and 8 bases at J; junction bases unmatched: 6. Germline lookup yields CDR1 MNHEY and CDR2 SMNVEV (reference sequence). The CDR3 spans 13 residues. The CDR3 protein is CASSWLPGGGYTF. The CDR3 region has the DNA TGTGCCAGCAGTTGGCTTCCAGGGGGCGGCTACACCTTC.

The V gene is TRBV5-1, the J gene TRBJ2-5, with D possibly matching TRBD2 (6 bases). Per the germline V gene, CDR1 is SGHRS and CDR2 is YFSETQ. This CDR3 spans 15 amino acids. V was shortened by 2 bases and J by 7 bases, with 18 bases between the two germline ends. The CDR3 protein is CASSLASGREGTQYF. The CDR3 DNA reads as TGCGCCAGCAGCTTAGCCTCAGGGCGGGAAGGGACCCAGTACTTC.

This chain links TRBV9 with TRBJ1-1; no definite D call. Trimming left V 2 bases short and J 4 bases short, with 9 bases between. The length of the CDR3 is 13 residues. Germline V lookup: CDR1 SGDLS, CDR2 YYNGEE. CDR3 loop: CASSVEASTEAFF. In nucleotides, the CDR3 is TGTGCCAGCAGCGTGGAGGCGAGCACTGAAGCTTTCTTT.

This clone was seen a few times. The chain has TRBV7-2 and TRBJ1-3, with TRBD1 matching over 9 bases. The ends lost 1 base at V and 0 bases at J; junction bases unmatched: 4. Germline CDR1 SGHTA, CDR2 FQGNSA. The CDR3 totals 17 residues. The CDR3 is CASSLGGQGISGNTIYF. In nucleotides, the CDR3 is TGTGCCAGCAGCTTAGGGGGACAGGGTATCTCTGGAAACACCATATATTTT.

The chain has TRBV6-5 and TRBJ2-1; 11 nucleotides match TRBD2. Germline trimming cut 6 bases from V and 7 bases from J; bases unmatched to any gene: 2. CDR1 is MNHEY and CDR2 is SVGAGI in the germline V gene. The CDR3 covers 13 residues. The CDR3 nucleotides read TGTGCCAGCAGGACTAGCGGGAAAAATGAGCAGTTCTTC. It encodes CASRTSGKNEQFF.

This clone occurred once. The genes are TRBV6-5 and TRBJ1-1; D gene uncertain. V dropped 2 bases and J dropped 6 bases, with 16 bases sitting between them. Germline-derived CDR1 and CDR2 are MNHEY and SVGAGI. This CDR3 is 15 amino acids long. CDR3 sequence: CASSYPGQPGAEAFF. In DNA form, the CDR3 reads TGTGCCAGCAGTTACCCTGGCCAGCCAGGTGCTGAAGCTTTCTTT.

Regarding this clone: Its ends do not fully match the called genes, so a read error is possible. This rearrangement joins TRBV7-7 to TRBJ2-5, with a possible D match to TRBD1 (6 bases). Germline CDR1 is SSHAT and CDR2 is FNYEAQ (reference sequence). CDR3 length: 15 residues. In DNA form, the CDR3 reads TGTGCTAGCAGCCCTGGGACAATAACACAAGAGACCCAGTACTTC. Translating it yields CASSPGTITQETQYF.

The chain links TRBV2 to TRBJ1-6, with 7 bases matching TRBD1. Germline V gene lookup returns CDR1 SNHLY and CDR2 FYNNEI. The CDR3 runs to 13 residues. With 7 bases clipped from V and 6 bases from J, the junction kept 3 bases outside the gene matches. The CDR3 sequence is CASKGQSNSPLHF. The CDR3 DNA follows: TGTGCCAGCAAGGGACAGAGTAATTCACCCCTCCACTTT.

V gene TRBV5-1 combines with J gene TRBJ2-3, with TRBD2 as a possible D gene (6 bases). V lost 0 bases, J lost 4 bases, and 9 bases lay in between. Germline V gives CDR1 SGHRS, CDR2 YFSETQ. CDR3 length equals 14 residues. The CDR3 sequence is CASSLGTSSDTQYF. The CDR3 nucleotides are TGCGCCAGCAGCTTGGGTACTAGCTCAGATACGCAGTATTTT. The whole variable domain, filled in from reference TRBV5-1 and TRBJ2-3, reads KAGVTQTPRYLIKTRGQQVTLSCSPISGHRSVSWYQQTPGQGLQFLFEYFSETQRNKGNFPGRFSGRQFSNSRSEMNVSTLELGDSALYLCASSLGTSSDTQYFGPGTRLTVL.

This clone was detected only once. The V call is TRBV4-2, the J call TRBJ1-2; weak D call: TRBD1 (6 bases). Trimming shortened V by 0 bases and J by 8 bases, and 16 bases separated the two germline ends. CDR3 size: 15 residues. The germline V gene has CDR1 LGHNA and CDR2 YNFKEQ. The CDR3 nucleotides read TGTGCCAGCAGCCAAGATACTCGGACAGAGGGCGGCTACACCTTC. Its translation: CASSQDTRTEGGYTF.

The rearrangement uses TRBV6-4 and TRBJ2-2, with TRBD1 matching over 9 bases. V shed 3 bases, J shed 4 bases, and the junction held 3 bases outside the gene matches. Germline V gene data show CDR1 as MRHNA and CDR2 as SNTAGT. This CDR3 contains 15 residues. DNA for the CDR3: TGTGCCAGCAGTGAACAGGGGGCCCCCACCGGGGAGCTGTTTTTT. Protein product: CASSEQGAPTGELFF.

V gene TRBV7-9 combines with J gene TRBJ2-3; 15 bases agree with TRBD2. J was trimmed by 6 bases and V by 5 bases; bases with no gene match: 6. Germline-derived CDR1 and CDR2 are SEHNR and FQNEAQ (reference sequence). CDR3 length equals 16 residues. The CDR3 region has the DNA TGTGCCAGCAGCCGAGGACTAGCGGGGGGGCAGGATACGCAGTATTTT. This translates into CASSRGLAGGQDTQYF.

This chain joins TRBV30 and TRBJ1-2; D is undetermined. The CDR3 covers 13 residues. V lost 2 bases to trimming and J lost 4 bases, with 11 bases between them. From germline, CDR1 is GTSNPN and CDR2 SVGIG (reference sequence). In nucleotides, the CDR3 is TGTGCCTGGAGTCCCGGGGAGCTCTATGGCTACACCTTC. This codes for CAWSPGELYGYTF.

The chain recombines TRBV19 with TRBJ2-2; 8 bases fit TRBD1. The germline CDR1 and CDR2 sequences are LNHDA and SQIVND (reference sequence). The CDR3 totals 13 residues. Trimming cost V 5 bases and J 5 bases; bases outside gene matches: 1. The CDR3 nucleotides read TGTGCCAGTAGTGGACAGGGAACCGGGGAGCTGTTTTTT. Protein sequence: CASSGQGTGELFF.

This clone is a singleton in its sample. The genes are TRBV2 and TRBJ2-7; D is ambiguous. CDR3 length: 10 amino acids. With 3 bases removed from V and 5 bases from J, the gap between germline ends came to 2 bases. Germline lookup yields CDR1 SNHLY and CDR2 FYNNEI. The CDR3 sequence: CASSDDEQYF. As DNA, the CDR3 is TGTGCCAGCAGTGACGACGAGCAGTACTTC.

This clone occurred a few times. The V and J genes are TRBV2 and TRBJ1-6, with 8 bases lining up with TRBD1. This CDR3 is built from 16 residues. V lost 6 bases to trimming and J lost 10 bases; unmatched junction nucleotides: 14. In germline, CDR1 is SNHLY, CDR2 FYNNEI. CDR3 residues: CASRANGQGANSPLHF. The DNA for the CDR3 is TGTGCCAGCAGAGCGAACGGACAGGGTGCTAACTCACCCCTCCACTTT.

The chain combines TRBV6-5 with TRBJ1-2; unclear D gene. There are 15 residues in the CDR3. V was clipped by 7 bases and J by 0 bases, with 15 bases between them. Germline V gene lookup returns CDR1 MNHEY and CDR2 SVGAGI. CDR3 sequence (DNA): TGTGCCAGCAAGAGGTATCTCAATTCTAACTATGGCTACACCTTC. This gives the protein CASKRYLNSNYGYTF.

V gene TRBV7-3 combines with J gene TRBJ1-2; 7 bases are shared with TRBD1. V lost 5 bases and J lost 5; bases outside the gene matches: 14. The CDR3 runs 16 residues. CDR1 is SGHTA and CDR2 is FQGTGA in the germline V gene. CDR3 nucleotide sequence: TGTGCCAGCAGCCCAATCAGGGGGTTCGCATGTTATGGCTACACCTTC. The encoded protein is CASSPIRGFACYGYTF.

The gene calls are TRBV30 and TRBJ1-4, with D maybe TRBD1 (6 bases). Trimming took 4 bases from V and 2 from J, leaving 17 bases between them. CDR1 is GTSNPN, CDR2 SVGIG, per germline (reference sequence). CDR3 size: 16 residues. The DNA for the CDR3 is TGTGCCTGGACAGGGGCCCCCCGCAGGACTAATGAAAAACTGTTTTTT. It yields the protein CAWTGAPRRTNEKLFF. The full variable domain, in which reference TRBV30 and TRBJ1-4 provide the parts outside the CDR3, is SQTIHQWPATLVQPVGSPLSLECTVEGTSNPNLYWYRQAAGRGLQLLFYSVGIGQISSEVPQNLSASRPQDRQFILSSKKLLLSDSGFYLCAWTGAPRRTNEKLFFGSGTQLSVL.

The chain uses TRBV6-2 or TRBV6-3 and TRBJ2-1; no firm D call. The V gene's germline CDR1 is MNHEY and CDR2 SVGEGT. V lost 2 bases, J lost 4 bases, and 15 bases lay in between. The length of the CDR3 is 16 residues. Here the CDR3 reads CASSYGLAFSYNEQFF. The CDR3 DNA follows: TGTGCCAGCAGTTACGGTCTGGCTTTCTCATACAATGAGCAGTTCTTC.

V gene TRBV3-1 (or the pseudogene TRBV3-2) combines with J gene TRBJ2-3, with 10 bases lining up with TRBD2. This CDR3 is 18 amino acids long. From germline, CDR1 is LGHDT and CDR2 YNNKEL (reference sequence). V was pared by 0 bases and J by 3 bases, with 9 bases of the junction left unmatched. CDR3 amino acids: CASSQDRSVAGGTDTQYF. CDR3 DNA: TGTGCCAGCAGCCAAGATCGGTCTGTAGCGGGGGGTACAGATACGCAGTATTTT.

The chain has TRBV28 and TRBJ1-5; D might be TRBD1 (6 bases). With 5 bases removed from V and 0 bases from J, the gap between germline ends came to 20 bases. The germline gives CDR1 MDHEN, CDR2 SYDVKM. This CDR3 has 18 amino acids. CDR3 sequence (DNA): TGTGCCAGCAGTCTGGGCAGGGGTGATATGTATAGCAATCAGCCCCAGCATTTT. Residues: CASSLGRGDMYSNQPQHF.

V and J are TRBV30 and TRBJ1-4; D is possibly TRBD1 (6 bases). V was clipped by 1 base and J by 7 bases, with 13 bases between them. Germline CDR1 GTSNPN, CDR2 SVGIG (reference sequence). CDR3 length: 14 amino acids. CDR3 DNA sequence: TGTGCCTGGAGTGCAGGGGTCTGGGGTGAAAAACTGTTTTTT. The encoded protein is CAWSAGVWGEKLFF.

This clone was picked up many times. The chain employs TRBV10-1 and TRBJ2-1; D is unclear. V was shortened by 2 bases and J by 2 bases, with 10 bases between the two germline ends. This CDR3 has 15 residues. The germline gives CDR1 WNHNN, CDR2 SYGVQD (reference sequence). The CDR3 DNA is TGCGCCAGCAGTGAGAACCGTGGCCCCTACAATGAGCAGTTCTTC. It encodes CASSENRGPYNEQFF.